This TCR beta chain was retrieved from a study of cytomegalovirus exposure and HLA in healthy donors. The PCR used 60 Vbeta and 13 Jbeta primers. Assay used: immunoSEQ multiplex PCR; TCRdb lists only in-frame clones, some missing. The listing records approximately 170,000 clones. This CDR3 contains 16 residues. The J segment lost 4 bases and the V segment lost 5 bases, leaving 11 bases of the junction unmatched. Germline CDR1 SEHNR, CDR2 FQNEAQ (reference sequence). Study-wide results and limits: Further analysis, carried out later, found HLA-associated TCR beta chains more clonally expanded than equally common other chains.

For this clone: The antigen remains unidentified.

Sequenced: PBMCs. The TCR originated in a young woman in good health and CMV-seropositive. The chain uses TRBV7-9 and TRBJ2-4, with 7 bases fitting TRBD1. The CDR3 sequence: CASSRGTVEIKNIQYF. Written as DNA, the CDR3 is TGTGCCAGCAGCCGAGGGACAGTAGAAATAAAAAACATTCAGTACTTC. The full variable domain, completed using reference TRBV7-9 and TRBJ2-4, is DTGVSQNPRHKITKRGQNVTFRCDPISEHNRLYWYRQTLGQGPEFLTYFQNEAQLEKSRLLSDRFSAERPKGSFSTLEIQRTEQGDSAMYLCASSRGTVEIKNIQYFGAGTRLSVL.